The sequence of this T cell receptor beta chain was determined in a study of blood T cell repertoires in COVID-19 (dated by TCRdb to between 2020 and 2021). General notes on the study: Samples covering the acute and convalescent phases of COVID-19 were provided by collaborators in the United States, Italy and Spain. The material from the prospective study consisted of cDNA or gDNA derived from T cells, B-cell-depleted T cells, or PBMCs. Deeply sampled blood TCRbeta repertoires from subjects exposed to, actively infected with, or recovered from COVID-19 were included in the dataset. The repertoires were released in a freely available public database intended as a resource for research on the immune response to SARS-CoV-2. The samples were drawn from two sources: the first 160 participants of the ongoing ImmuneRACE study, and 1,000 to 1,500 subjects contributed by 6 global collaborators. A de-identified subject ID, COVID-19 status, age in years and sex were almost always included in the sample metadata. Where HLA class I and class II types were available, the types were taken from metadata supplied by the sample provider, not from assay-based typing. Overall results and qualifications from the work: How much clinical and demographic metadata was included differed by source and by participant, and the metadata was provided uncurated.

Worth noting for this clone: The clone's antigen remains unknown. No quality values exist for individual bases; no much larger clone is one base distant.

Cut back by 5 bases and 2 bases, the V and J ends lie 16 bases apart. From the cysteine through the phenylalanine, the CDR3 covers 16 amino acids. Of the read, only the CDR3 DNA is kept; its 48 bases are in frame from base 1. Reading the germline V gene gives CDR1 SGHVS and CDR2 FNYEAQ. One collaborating source in Seattle enrolled patients during active infection and followed them longitudinally through the course of disease. The collaborating institutions used their own protocols to collect whole blood in K2EDTA tubes. Collaborator samples were shipped for TCRbeta analysis as frozen whole blood, isolated PBMCs, or DNA extracted from either sample type. TCRbeta CDR3 regions were amplified from genomic DNA using the immunoSEQ Assay, a bias-controlled multiplex PCR. In the authors' own workflow: Nucleated cell counts per sample were estimated from amplification of reference gene primers within the assay. Sequence reads were collapsed and filtered to measure the absolute abundance of every unique TCRbeta CDR3 rearrangement. For each sample, productive Simpson clonality was calculated as the square root of Simpson's diversity index over productive rearrangements. In its TCRdb copy, this immuneACCESS table keeps in-frame sequences only and misses some clones. Where compared with another copy, unresolved V genes explain less than half of these, and the others have no known cause. V, J and clone size are those of that table, while D and trimming were read from the DNA. Present in this sample are around 330,000 clones, approximately 88% of which were seen just once. The top ten constitute under 2% of the sample.

The sequence links TRBV7-6 to TRBJ1-3; D gene: possibly TRBD1, on 6 matching bases. This receptor was obtained from a woman in her twenties or thirties with COVID-19, enrolled during active disease. The specimen was peripheral blood. The nucleotides are TGTGCCAGCAGCACCTCCGGACAGCACACTGGAAACACCATATATTTT. Translated, it gives CASSTSGQHTGNTIYF.